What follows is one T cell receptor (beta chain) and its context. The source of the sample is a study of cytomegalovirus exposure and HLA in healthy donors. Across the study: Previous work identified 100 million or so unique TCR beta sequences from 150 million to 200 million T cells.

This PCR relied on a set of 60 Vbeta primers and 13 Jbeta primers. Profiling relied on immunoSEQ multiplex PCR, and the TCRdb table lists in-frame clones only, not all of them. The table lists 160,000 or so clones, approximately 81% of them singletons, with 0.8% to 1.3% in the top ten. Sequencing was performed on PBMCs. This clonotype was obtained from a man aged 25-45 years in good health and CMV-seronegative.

Here the CDR3 DNA reads TGCGCCAGCAGTGAGTCTGGCAGGGGAGATACGCAGTATTTT. The encoded protein is CASSESGRGDTQYF. The genes are TRBV10-1 and TRBJ2-3, with a weak D call TRBD1 (6 bases). Germline CDR1 reads WNHNN; CDR2 reads SYGVQD (reference sequence). This CDR3 has 14 amino acids. V lost 0 bases and J 5 bases, leaving 9 bases between the germline ends.